This is a list of T cell receptor beta chains from one sample in a study of shared clonotypes between healthy human individuals. TCRdb keeps only in-frame clones here, not all; method: immunoSEQ multiplex PCR. The sample records 2 million to 2.5 million clones, around 95% being singletons. The sequencing input was naive CD4+ T cells sorted from blood. The receptors come from a man between 18 and 29 years old in good health. Both conserved end residues are part of each CDR3. The size field is filled for only some rows; it gives once, few, many or a size class.

J gene | clone size | V gene | CDR3 protein
TRBJ2-7 | - | TRBV6-5 | CASSRKGGYEQYF
TRBJ1-1 | - | TRBV5-8 | CASRGRGNTEAFF
TRBJ2-1 | - | TRBV15 | CATSRDTTSGRIWDEQFF
TRBJ1-6 | - | TRBV7-8 | CASSLDARNSPLHF
TRBJ1-4 | few | TRBV2 | CASSGRSANEKLFF
TRBJ2-7 | - | TRBV2 | CATLGLAGSNEQYF
TRBJ2-7 | few | TRBV6-1 | CASSGERYEQYF
TRBJ2-5 | - | TRBV6-6 | CASSHGDRDGETQYF
TRBJ2-3 | - | TRBV9 | CASSVQPASTDTQYF
TRBJ2-3 | - | TRBV6-5 | CASRGLAGDSDTQYF
TRBJ1-5 | once | TRBV30 | CAWSVGQGAFQPQHF
TRBJ1-6 | - | TRBV9 | CASSMDPIAYNSPLHF
TRBJ2-7 | - | TRBV10-3 | CAIAVEASGPYEQYF
TRBJ1-3 | - | TRBV7-9 | CASSLGRSGNTIYF
TRBJ2-3 | - | TRBV30 | CAWSAGADTQYF
TRBJ2-5 | - | TRBV29-1 | CSVRDSYQETQYF
TRBJ2-3 | - | TRBV11-2 | CASSFDGTSTDTQYF
TRBJ1-4 | - | TRBV5-1 | CASSLTGGDEKLFF
TRBJ2-1 | - | TRBV2 | CASSERQISSYNEQFF
TRBJ2-3 | - | TRBV5-1 | CASSQTETSGGSTDTQYF
TRBJ1-5 | - | TRBV6-1 | CASSEGGGPRQPQHF
TRBJ1-2 | - | TRBV30 | CAWMRGANYGYTF
TRBJ2-3 | - | TRBV2 | CAGRDVGGSTDTQYF
TRBJ1-1 | - | TRBV20-1 | CSAQSGTEAFF
TRBJ1-2 | - | TRBV28 | CASTTTGGARGYTF
TRBJ2-2 | - | TRBV10-3 | CAISESTGGTGELFF
TRBJ2-7 | - | TRBV30 | CAWSVLAAGGPYEQYF
TRBJ1-5 | - | TRBV28 | CASARGGRDQPQHF
TRBJ2-7 | - | TRBV5-4 | CASSETGGEQYF